This entry is about one TCR beta chain. What it binds is unknown. Germline V lookup: CDR1 GTSNPN, CDR2 SVGIG (reference sequence). The ends lost 2 bases at V and 4 bases at J; junction bases unmatched: 5. CDR3 length equals 13 residues. These data are taken from a study of T-cell reconstitution after alpha-beta-depleted transplantation in children. Findings of the study overall: T-cell counts and diversity were attributed mostly to newly produced T cells one year after transplant.

Unique molecular identifiers were built into the TCRbeta library. TCRdb used MiXCR to reprocess the PCR reads, holding one entry per CDR3 protein. Altogether about 600,000 distinct CDR3 sequences are present, 10% to 15% being singletons, with the ten largest covering around 2.2%. The specimen comprised PBMCs, mostly from graft donor cells, sampled 360 days after TCRalphabeta/CD19-depleted stem cell transplant. The chain recombines TRBV30 with TRBJ2-7, with TRBD2 identical over 7 bases. This receptor was identified in a male patient younger than 18 who had a stem cell transplant for acute myeloid leukemia, so the T cells may come from the graft donor. The CDR3 DNA reads TGTGCCTGGAGTACCTCTAGCGGATACGAGCAGTACTTC. Encoded protein: CAWSTSSGYEQYF. The whole variable domain, remainder taken from reference TRBV30 and TRBJ2-7, is SQTIHQWPATLVQPVGSPLSLECTVEGTSNPNLYWYRQAAGRGLQLLFYSVGIGQISSEVPQNLSASRPQDRQFILSSKKLLLSDSGFYLCAWSTSSGYEQYFGPGTRLTVT.